Listed below are T cell receptor beta chains from one sample, sequenced in a study of response to subunit inactivated influenza vaccine. TCRdb re-called the RT-PCR reads with MiXCR, one entry per CDR3 protein. The sample comprises about 500,000 distinct CDR3 sequences, more than 7% of which are singletons, and under 15% rests with the top ten. Sequenced here: PBMCs from blood, sampled less than 25 months after vaccination. Receptor source: a man aged 50-75 years who received an inactivated influenza vaccine. The CDR3 runs from the conserved cysteine through the conserved F or W. A D gene is named only where the DNA matches it firmly. The size of a clone is reported for some rows only, either as once, few or many, or as a class for expanded clones.

TRBJ1-5 NA TRBV4-2 NA CASSQASGGPQHF TGTGCCAGCAGCCAAGCTTCGGGGGGGCCCCAGCATTTT
TRBJ2-7 TRBD1 TRBV12-3/TRBV12-4 many CASSLGQVREQYF TGTGCCAGCAGTTTGGGACAGGTCCGCGAGCAGTACTTC
TRBJ2-2 TRBD1 TRBV9 many CASSATGGSGPGELFF TGTGCCAGCAGCGCAACAGGGGGCTCAGGACCCGGGGAGCTGTTTTTT
TRBJ1-5 NA TRBV3-1 NA CASSQAQSDQPQHF TGTGCCAGCAGCCAAGCCCAATCAGATCAGCCCCAGCATTTT
TRBJ2-1 TRBD1 TRBV10-2 NA CASSDRGQLYNEQFF TGCGCCAGCAGCGACAGGGGGCAATTGTACAATGAGCAGTTCTTC
TRBJ1-6 TRBD1 TRBV5-1 NA CASSLVTGADSPLHF TGCGCCAGCAGCTTGGTGACAGGGGCAGATTCACCCCTCCACTTT
TRBJ1-2 NA TRBV12-3/TRBV12-4 many CASGSGSLGGYTF TGTGCCAGCGGATCAGGGTCGCTGGGGGGCTACACCTTC
TRBJ1-5 NA TRBV20-1 many CSAQGGDHQPQHF TGCAGTGCTCAGGGCGGGGATCATCAGCCCCAGCATTTT
TRBJ2-5 NA TRBV5-1 few CASSRPGRAQETQYF TGCGCCAGCAGCCGACCTGGACGGGCCCAAGAGACCCAGTACTTC
TRBJ2-1 NA TRBV5-1 many CASSLEGRSGREQFF TGCGCCAGCAGCTTGGAGGGCAGGTCCGGCCGGGAGCAGTTCTTC
TRBJ1-4 NA TRBV4-3 NA CASSRAGEKLFF TGCGCCAGCAGCCGGGCCGGTGAAAAACTGTTTTTT
TRBJ2-3 NA TRBV7-6 many CASSVTRPPDTQYF TGTGCCAGCAGCGTCACTAGGCCTCCGGATACGCAGTATTTT
TRBJ2-2 NA TRBV18 few CASSPPSNTGELFF TGTGCCAGCTCACCACCCAGCAACACCGGGGAGCTGTTTTTT
TRBJ1-5 NA TRBV6-5 few CASSSDRYGNQPQHF TGTGCCAGCAGTTCGGATCGTTACGGCAATCAGCCCCAGCATTTT
TRBJ2-7 TRBD1 TRBV6-2/TRBV6-3 once CASDKPGQGYEQYF TGTGCCAGCGACAAACCGGGACAGGGATACGAGCAGTACTTC
TRBJ2-7 TRBD1 TRBV12-3/TRBV12-4 many CASSMGQGSNEQYF TGTGCCAGCAGCATGGGACAGGGGAGCAACGAGCAGTACTTC
TRBJ2-5 TRBD1 TRBV29-1 NA CSVTRQGETQYF TGCAGCGTCACGCGACAGGGAGAGACCCAGTACTTC
TRBJ1-3 NA TRBV10-3 NA CATQGNGNTIYF TGTGCCACCCAGGGTAATGGAAACACCATATATTTT
TRBJ2-7 TRBD2 TRBV10-2 many CASRLAGEAYEQYF TGCGCCAGCAGATTAGCGGGAGAGGCCTACGAGCAGTACTTC
TRBJ1-2 NA TRBV11-2 few CASSPVVGYGYTF TGTGCCAGCAGCCCGGTAGTTGGTTATGGCTACACCTTC
TRBJ2-1 NA TRBV7-9 few CASSPNSLYNEQFF TGTGCCAGCAGCCCCAACAGCCTGTACAATGAGCAGTTCTTC
TRBJ2-3 NA TRBV9 many CASKAATDTQYF TGTGCCAGCAAGGCGGCCACAGATACGCAGTATTTT
TRBJ2-1 TRBD2 TRBV18 NA CASSPRGTSAVNEQFF TGTGCCAGCTCACCACGAGGGACTAGCGCGGTCAATGAGCAGTTCTTC
TRBJ1-6 NA TRBV9 NA CASRGGSSYNSPLHF TGTGCCAGCAGAGGAGGGTCGAGTTATAATTCACCCCTCCACTTT
TRBJ2-5 NA TRBV7-6 many CASSFGASVPRQETQYF TGTGCCAGCAGCTTCGGAGCTTCGGTTCCTCGTCAAGAGACCCAGTACTTC
TRBJ2-7 TRBD2 TRBV7-2 NA CASSLGGLAGDEQYF TGTGCCAGCAGCTTAGGAGGGCTAGCGGGAGACGAGCAGTACTTC
TRBJ2-5 NA TRBV4-1 many CASSQDPSETQYF TGCGCCAGCAGCCAAGACCCTTCGGAGACCCAGTACTTC